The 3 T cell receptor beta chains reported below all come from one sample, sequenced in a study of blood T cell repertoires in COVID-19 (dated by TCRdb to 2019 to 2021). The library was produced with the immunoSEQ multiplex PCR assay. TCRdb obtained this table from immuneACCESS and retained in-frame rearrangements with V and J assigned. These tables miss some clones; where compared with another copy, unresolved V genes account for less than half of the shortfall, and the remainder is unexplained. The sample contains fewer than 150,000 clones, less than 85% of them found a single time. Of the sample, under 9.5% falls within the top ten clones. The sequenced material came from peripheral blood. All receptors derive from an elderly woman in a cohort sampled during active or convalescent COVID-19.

CDR3: CASSLASGPEKLFF. The CDR3 nucleotides are TGTGCCAGCAGCTTGGCGTCAGGGCCAGAAAAACTGTTTTTT. The rearrangement links TRBV5-5 to TRBJ1-4; maybe TRBD1 (5 bases). Per the germline V gene, CDR1 is SGHKS and CDR2 is YYEKEE (reference sequence). The V and J ends lost 0 bases and 8 bases respectively, with 11 bases between them. The CDR3 covers 14 residues.

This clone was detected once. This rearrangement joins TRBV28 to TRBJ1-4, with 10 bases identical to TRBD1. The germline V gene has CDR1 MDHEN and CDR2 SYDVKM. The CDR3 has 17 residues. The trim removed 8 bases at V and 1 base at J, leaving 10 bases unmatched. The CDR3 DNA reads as TGTGCCAGCGCCGGGACAGGGGTTAAAGGAACTAATGAAAAACTGTTTTTT. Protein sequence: CASAGTGVKGTNEKLFF.

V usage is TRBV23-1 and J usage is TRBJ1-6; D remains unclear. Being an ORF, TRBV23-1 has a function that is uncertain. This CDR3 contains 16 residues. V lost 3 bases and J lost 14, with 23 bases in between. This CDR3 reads CASSQSGGLGIRALHF. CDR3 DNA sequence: TGCGCCAGCAGTCAGAGCGGCGGCCTCGGTATTCGGGCCCTCCACTTT.